This T cell receptor beta chain is drawn from a study of shared clonotypes between healthy human individuals. Germline loops: CDR1 GTSNPN, CDR2 SVGIG (reference sequence). The CDR3 is 12 residues long. With 0 bases removed from V and 6 bases from J, the gap between germline ends came to 8 bases. Researchers divided each subset's genomic DNA evenly across several immunoSEQ plates. The repertoire was sequenced with immunoSEQ multiplex PCR; TCRdb's copy has only in-frame clones and lacks some. The table includes 600,000 to 750,000 clones, 72% detected once. The sequence derives from a woman aged 25 to 39 in good health. The J gene is TRBJ1-1, the V gene TRBV30, with D possibly TRBD1 on 5 matching bases. Source material: memory CD4+ T cells sorted from blood. The sample's subset: CD45RA-negative fraction. CDR3 region: CAWSVGGSEAFF. As DNA, the CDR3 is TGTGCCTGGAGTGTGGGGGGATCTGAAGCTTTCTTT.